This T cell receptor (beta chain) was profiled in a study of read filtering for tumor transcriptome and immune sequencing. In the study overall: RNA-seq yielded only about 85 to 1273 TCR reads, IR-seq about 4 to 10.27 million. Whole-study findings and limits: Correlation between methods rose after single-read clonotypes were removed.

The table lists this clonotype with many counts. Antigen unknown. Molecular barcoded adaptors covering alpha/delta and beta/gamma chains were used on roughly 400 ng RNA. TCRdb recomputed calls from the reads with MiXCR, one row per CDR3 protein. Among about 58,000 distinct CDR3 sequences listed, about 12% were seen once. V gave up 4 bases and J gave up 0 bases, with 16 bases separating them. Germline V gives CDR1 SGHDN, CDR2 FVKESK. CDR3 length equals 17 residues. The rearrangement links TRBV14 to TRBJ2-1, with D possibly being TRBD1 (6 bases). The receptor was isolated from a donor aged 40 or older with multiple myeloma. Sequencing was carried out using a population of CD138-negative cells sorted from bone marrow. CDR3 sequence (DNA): TGTGCCAGCAGCCCCCCAGTGGGACATAGCTCCTACAATGAGCAGTTCTTC. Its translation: CASSPPVGHSSYNEQFF.